This T cell receptor (beta chain) comes out of a study of blood T cell repertoires in COVID-19. Across the study: PBMCs, B-cell-depleted T cells, or T cells were the source of the cDNA or gDNA that made up the material.

This clone has only one observation. The participants were between roughly 18 and 100 years old and came from 24 US areas. Resolution of symptoms, clearance, or two negative PCRs was present in recovered Cohort 3 donors. Original processing methods: Quantification of nucleated cells was approximated via reference gene primer amplification. Some clones are missing from TCRdb's copy, which holds only in-frame ones; the method was immunoSEQ multiplex PCR. V and J calls and clone size follow that table, whereas D and trimming were derived from the DNA. The table records some 240,000 clones, 84% of them present only once. The germline gives CDR1 LNHDA, CDR2 SQIVND (reference sequence). The CDR3 covers 15 residues. Trimming removed 5 bases from V and 6 bases from J; junction bases left unmatched: 7.

Sequenced sample: PBMCs or T cells enriched from blood (not recorded which). The receptor's source is a man in his fifties who had recovered from COVID-19. This chain uses TRBV19 with TRBJ2-2; 9 bases are shared with TRBD1. CDR3 loop: CASSSGQGIAGELFF. The CDR3 bases are TGTGCCAGTAGTTCGGGACAGGGTATAGCCGGGGAGCTGTTTTTT.